Below are 21 T cell receptor beta chains sequenced from a single sample in a study of blood T cell repertoires in COVID-19. Produced via immunoSEQ multiplex PCR; TCRdb's table is partial and in-frame only. This repertoire shows 75,000 to 100,000 clones, roughly 85% found once; its top ten account for about 4.2%. Sample: peripheral blood. The source of these receptors is a man aged 65 to 85 with acute or convalescent COVID-19.

The V and J genes are TRBV6-1 and TRBJ1-5; weak D call: TRBD1 (6 bases). The V gene's germline CDR1 is MNHNS and CDR2 SASEGT. Trimming cost V 3 bases and J 7 bases, with 10 bases left between them. This CDR3 has 13 amino acids. The CDR3 nucleotides read TGTGCCAGCAGTGATTTGGGGGCACAGCCCCAGCATTTT. Its protein product is CASSDLGAQPQHF.

The chain joins TRBV5-1 to TRBJ2-7, with 11 bases fitting TRBD2. The CDR3 runs to 14 residues. V was pared by 1 base and J by 6 bases, with 3 bases of the junction left unmatched. Germline V CDR1 and CDR2: SGHRS, YFSETQ. The CDR3 loop is CASSLTSGGFEQYF. The CDR3 DNA reads TGCGCCAGCAGCTTGACTAGCGGGGGTTTCGAGCAGTACTTC. Supplemented by reference TRBV5-1 and TRBJ2-7, the full variable domain reads KAGVTQTPRYLIKTRGQQVTLSCSPISGHRSVSWYQQTPGQGLQFLFEYFSETQRNKGNFPGRFSGRQFSNSRSEMNVSTLELGDSALYLCASSLTSGGFEQYFGPGTRLTVT.

V gene TRBV4-1 combines with J gene TRBJ1-2, with a possible D match to TRBD1 (5 bases). CDR3 length: 16 amino acids. V was clipped by 1 base and J by 0 bases, with 12 bases between them. Germline-derived CDR1 and CDR2 are MGHRA and YSYEKL. Written as DNA, the CDR3 is TGCGCCAGCAGCCAAGTAGGAGGGGTATCTAACTATGGCTACACCTTC. This gives the protein CASSQVGGVSNYGYTF.

This rearrangement joins TRBV5-1 to TRBJ2-3; TRBD2 agrees at 15 bases. CDR3 length equals 17 residues. Losses at the gene ends were 4 bases for V and 6 bases for J; bases not matched to a gene: 9. In germline, CDR1 is SGHRS, CDR2 YFSETQ. The CDR3 region has the DNA TGCGCCAGCAGCCAGGGACTAGCGGGGGGACGTCCCGATACGCAGTATTTT. This gives the protein CASSQGLAGGRPDTQYF.

The chain couples TRBV6-5 to TRBJ1-1; 7 nucleotides match TRBD1. CDR1 and CDR2 (germline): MNHEY, SVGAGI. V was clipped by 5 bases and J by 5 bases; unmatched bases: 8. The CDR3 has 14 residues. The CDR3 sequence: CASSTVAGGTEAFF. In DNA form, the CDR3 reads TGTGCCAGCAGTACCGTGGCAGGGGGAACTGAAGCTTTCTTT.

V usage is TRBV30 and J usage is TRBJ1-1, with TRBD1 matching over 7 bases. V lost 2 bases to trimming and J lost 4 bases; unmatched junction nucleotides: 4. CDR1 is GTSNPN, CDR2 SVGIG, per germline (reference sequence). CDR3 size: 13 residues. CDR3 in DNA: TGTGCCTGGAGTTTAAACAGGGGCACTGAAGCTTTCTTT. It codes for CAWSLNRGTEAFF. Using reference TRBV30 and TRBJ1-1 for the parts outside the CDR3, the full variable domain is SQTIHQWPATLVQPVGSPLSLECTVEGTSNPNLYWYRQAAGRGLQLLFYSVGIGQISSEVPQNLSASRPQDRQFILSSKKLLLSDSGFYLCAWSLNRGTEAFFGQGTRLTVV.

This rearrangement joins TRBV7-9 to TRBJ1-2, with 9 bases that match TRBD1. This CDR3 has 14 residues. Trimming took 5 bases from V and 6 from J; bases not matched to a gene: 7. Germline V gives CDR1 SEHNR, CDR2 FQNEAQ (reference sequence). The CDR3 DNA follows: TGTGCCAGCAGCCACCCGACAGGGGGTGATGGCTACACCTTC. Its translation: CASSHPTGGDGYTF.

J is TRBJ1-6 and V is TRBV28; D remains ambiguous. Germline V gene data show CDR1 as MDHEN and CDR2 as SYDVKM. The CDR3 sequence is 15 residues long. Trimming left V 6 bases short and J 5 bases short, with 14 bases between. The CDR3 DNA follows: TGTGCCAGCAGCTCACGGGTGTCTGATAATTCACCCCTCCACTTT. Translation: CASSSRVSDNSPLHF.

Concerning this clone itself: The same CDR3 is also encoded by other DNA sequences in this sample. The chain links TRBV5-1 to TRBJ2-3, with 8 nucleotides matching TRBD2. Germline values: CDR1 SGHRS, CDR2 YFSETQ. The V gene end was trimmed by 0 bases and the J gene end by 3 bases; junction bases not matched to a gene: 3. This CDR3 region has 15 residues. This chain's CDR3 is CASSLAGTSTDTQYF. CDR3 bases: TGCGCCAGCAGCTTGGCCGGGACTAGTACAGATACGCAGTATTTT.

The chain uses TRBV11-2 and TRBJ2-1; 7 nucleotides line up with TRBD1. The CDR3 has 16 residues. With V trimmed by 1 base and J by 7 bases, 10 bases remained unmatched. Germline CDR1 SGHAT, CDR2 FQNNGV. In DNA form, the CDR3 reads TGTGCCAGCAGCTTAGTGGCGCGACAGGGAAGGAATGAGCAGTTCTTC. It specifies CASSLVARQGRNEQFF.

The chain carries TRBV2 and TRBJ1-1; the D gene is possibly TRBD1 (5 bases). Germline-derived CDR1 and CDR2 are SNHLY and FYNNEI. This CDR3 is 14 amino acids long. V was clipped by 5 bases and J by 1 base, with 11 bases between them. This CDR3 reads CASSNRQGNTEAFF. In DNA, the CDR3 is TGTGCCAGCAGTAATCGGCAGGGGAACACTGAAGCTTTCTTT.

The chain carries TRBV28 and TRBJ2-3, with TRBD2 matching over 10 bases. Germline V gives CDR1 MDHEN, CDR2 SYDVKM. The CDR3 sequence is 14 residues long. V shed 8 bases, J shed 1 base, and the junction held 3 bases outside the gene matches. The CDR3 bases are TGTGCCAGCTCTCTAGCGGGGGGCACAGATACGCAGTATTTT. Translating gives CASSLAGGTDTQYF.

This clone was seen once. The V and J genes are TRBV18 and TRBJ1-2, with a possible D match to TRBD1 (6 bases). The CDR3 covers 15 residues. The germline V and J ends were trimmed by 3 bases and 11 bases, with 22 bases remaining between them. Germline CDR1 reads KGHSH; CDR2 reads LQKENI. DNA of the CDR3: TGTGCCAGCTCACCCGACACAGGGACCCAGAATTGGTACACCTTC. Its protein is CASSPDTGTQNWYTF.

The table lists this clone with a count of one. This chain uses TRBV7-9 with TRBJ2-5; D gene ambiguous. Germline values: CDR1 SEHNR, CDR2 FQNEAQ (reference sequence). V was shortened by 4 bases and J by 5 bases, with 8 bases between the two germline ends. The CDR3 spans 12 residues. The chain's CDR3 is CASSSPQETQYF. The CDR3 nucleotides read TGTGCCAGCAGCTCCCCCCAGGAGACCCAGTACTTC.

This clone was seen once. This chain joins TRBV7-2 and TRBJ2-7, with D perhaps TRBD1 (5 bases). CDR3 length equals 15 residues. CDR1 SGHTA and CDR2 FQGNSA come from the germline V gene. Between the trimmed V and J ends, which lost 1 base and 0 bases, there was a span of 10 bases. The CDR3 nucleotides read TGTGCCAGCAGCTTAGTAGGGGCCATCTCCTACGAGCAGTACTTC. This encodes CASSLVGAISYEQYF.

This clone was observed a handful of times. The chain couples TRBV5-1 to TRBJ2-3, with D possibly being TRBD1 (6 bases). The germline CDR1 and CDR2 sequences are SGHRS and YFSETQ. Trimming shortened V by 4 bases and J by 2 bases, and 14 bases separated the two germline ends. The CDR3 sequence is 15 residues long. In DNA form, the CDR3 reads TGCGCCAGCAGCGACGGGACACCCTCCACAGATACGCAGTATTTT. This gives the protein CASSDGTPSTDTQYF.

The chain employs TRBV19 and TRBJ1-5; D perhaps matches TRBD1 (5 bases). The V end lost 0 bases, the J end lost 9 bases, and 15 bases lay between the germline ends. The CDR3 has 15 amino acids. Germline V lookup: CDR1 LNHDA, CDR2 SQIVND (reference sequence). The CDR3 here is CASSIDPAGSRPQHF. CDR3 nucleotides: TGTGCCAGTAGTATAGATCCTGCAGGGTCAAGGCCCCAGCATTTT.

The V call is TRBV7-2, the J call TRBJ2-3; TRBD2 might be the D (6 bases). V was pared by 4 bases and J by 5 bases, with 16 bases between. The CDR3 runs 15 residues. Germline CDR1 reads SGHTA; CDR2 reads FQGNSA. This CDR3 is CASSSGLLGLDTQYF. The CDR3 coding sequence is TGTGCCAGCAGCTCGGGACTCCTAGGGCTAGATACGCAGTATTTT.

The V and J genes are TRBV7-7 and TRBJ2-2; D is possibly TRBD1 (6 bases). Germline CDR1 and CDR2: SSHAT and FNYEAQ (reference sequence). Trimming left V 5 bases short and J 0 bases short, with 13 bases between. This CDR3 region has 16 residues. CDR3 protein: CASSQLRGSNTGELFF. The CDR3 region has the DNA TGTGCCAGCAGCCAACTCAGGGGTTCGAACACCGGGGAGCTGTTTTTT.

The gene calls are TRBV5-1 and TRBJ1-2, with TRBD1 as a possible D gene (5 bases). CDR3 length equals 15 residues. V lost 0 bases to trimming and J lost 7 bases, with 16 bases between them. CDR1 is SGHRS and CDR2 is YFSETQ in the germline V gene. CDR3: CASSLEDPGKGGYTF. CDR3 in DNA: TGCGCCAGCAGCTTGGAAGATCCAGGGAAGGGTGGCTACACCTTC.

The V gene is TRBV18, the J gene TRBJ2-7, with D tentatively TRBD1 (6 bases). Germline assignment: CDR1 KGHSH and CDR2 LQKENI. Trimming removed 0 bases at V and 2 bases at J, with 11 bases between. CDR3 size: 15 residues. The CDR3 bases are TGTGCCAGCTCACCACCACAGGGCGGTACCTACGAGCAGTACTTC. Its translation is CASSPPQGGTYEQYF.